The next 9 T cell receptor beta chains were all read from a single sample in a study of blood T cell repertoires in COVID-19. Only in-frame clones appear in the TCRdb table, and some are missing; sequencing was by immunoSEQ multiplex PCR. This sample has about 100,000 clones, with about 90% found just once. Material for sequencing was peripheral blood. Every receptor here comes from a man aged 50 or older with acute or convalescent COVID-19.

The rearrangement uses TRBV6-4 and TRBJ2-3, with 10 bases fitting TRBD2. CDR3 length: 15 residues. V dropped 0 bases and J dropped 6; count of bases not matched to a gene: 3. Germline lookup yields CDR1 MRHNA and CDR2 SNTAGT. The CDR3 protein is CASSDSPAGGDTQYF. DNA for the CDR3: TGTGCCAGCAGTGACTCCCCAGCGGGGGGGGATACGCAGTATTTT.

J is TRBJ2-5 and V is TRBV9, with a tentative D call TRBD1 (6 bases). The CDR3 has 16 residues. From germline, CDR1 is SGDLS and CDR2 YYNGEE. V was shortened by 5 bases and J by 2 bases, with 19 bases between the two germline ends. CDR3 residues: CASSPPGHSTQETQYF. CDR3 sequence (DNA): TGTGCCAGCAGTCCGCCGGGACACAGTACTCAAGAGACCCAGTACTTC.

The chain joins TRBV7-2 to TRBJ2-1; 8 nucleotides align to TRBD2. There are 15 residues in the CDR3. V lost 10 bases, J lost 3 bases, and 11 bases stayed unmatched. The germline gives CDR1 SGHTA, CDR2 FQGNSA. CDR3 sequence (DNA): TGTGCCACTAGAACCGGGGGGGGGCGCTACAATGAGCAGTTCTTC. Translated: CATRTGGGRYNEQFF.

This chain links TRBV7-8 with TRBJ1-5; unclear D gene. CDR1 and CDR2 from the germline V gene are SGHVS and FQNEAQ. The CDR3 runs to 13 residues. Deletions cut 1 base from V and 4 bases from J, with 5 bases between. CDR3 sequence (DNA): TGTGCCAGCAGCTTAGGCACAAATCAGCCCCAGCATTTT. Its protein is CASSLGTNQPQHF.

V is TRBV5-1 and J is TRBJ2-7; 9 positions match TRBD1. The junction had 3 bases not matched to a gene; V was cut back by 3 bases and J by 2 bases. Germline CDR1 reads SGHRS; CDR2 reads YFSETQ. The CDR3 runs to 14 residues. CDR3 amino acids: CASSSQGAAYEQYF. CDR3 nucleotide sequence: TGCGCCAGCAGCTCACAGGGGGCGGCCTACGAGCAGTACTTC.

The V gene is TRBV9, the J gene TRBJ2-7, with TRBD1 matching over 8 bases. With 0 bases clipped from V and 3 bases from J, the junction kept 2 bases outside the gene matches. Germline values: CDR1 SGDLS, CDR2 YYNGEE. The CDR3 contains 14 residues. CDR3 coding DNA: TGTGCCAGCAGCGTAGCTACAGGGGGCTACGAGCAGTACTTC. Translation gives CASSVATGGYEQYF. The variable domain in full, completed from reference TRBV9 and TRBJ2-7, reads DSGVTQTPKHLITATGQRVTLRCSPRSGDLSVYWYQQSLDQGLQFLIQYYNGEERAKGNILERFSAQQFPDLHSELNLSSLELGDSALYFCASSVATGGYEQYFGPGTRLTVT.

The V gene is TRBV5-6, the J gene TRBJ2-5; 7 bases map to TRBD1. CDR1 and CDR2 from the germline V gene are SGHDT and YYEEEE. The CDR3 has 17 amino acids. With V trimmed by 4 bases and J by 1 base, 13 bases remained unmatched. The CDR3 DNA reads TGTGCCAGCAGCCCGAGGCCCGGGACAGCTCGCCAAGAGACCCAGTACTTC. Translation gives CASSPRPGTARQETQYF. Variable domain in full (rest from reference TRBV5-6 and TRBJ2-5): DAGVTQSPTHLIKTRGQQVTLRCSPKSGHDTVSWYQQALGQGPQFIFQYYEEEERQRGNFPDRFSGHQFPNYSSELNVNALLLGDSALYLCASSPRPGTARQETQYFGPGTRLLVL.

Written as DNA, the CDR3 is TGTGCCAGCAGTACTAGACAGGGTGGGTACGAGCAGTACTTC. Its protein is CASSTRQGGYEQYF. The chain has TRBV6-6 and TRBJ2-7; the match to TRBD1 covers 7 bases. The CDR3 totals 14 residues. Germline V lookup: CDR1 MNHNY, CDR2 SVGAGI (reference sequence). The ends lost 5 bases at V and 4 bases at J; junction bases unmatched: 8.

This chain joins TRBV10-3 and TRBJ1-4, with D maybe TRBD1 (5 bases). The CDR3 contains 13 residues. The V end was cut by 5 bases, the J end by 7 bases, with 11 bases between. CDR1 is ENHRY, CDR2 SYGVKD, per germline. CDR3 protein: CAISQGVGEKLFF. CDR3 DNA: TGTGCCATCAGTCAAGGGGTTGGTGAAAAACTGTTTTTT.